A single TCR beta chain is shown here with its context. Antigen specificity is unknown. The V and J ends lost 9 bases and 5 bases respectively, with 16 bases between them. Germline lookup yields CDR1 SGHTA and CDR2 FQGTGA. The length of the CDR3 is 13 residues. The sample belongs to a study of cytomegalovirus exposure and HLA in healthy donors. Primers for the PCR totalled 60 Vbeta and 13 Jbeta. Produced via immunoSEQ multiplex PCR; TCRdb's table is partial and in-frame only. The sample shows 130,000 to 150,000 clones, around 72% of them seen only once. Whole-study results and caveats: The availability of immune exposure information extended only to CMV serostatus. Most subjects' HLA-A and HLA-B alleles were reportedly predicted from TCR beta sequences.

The chain recombines TRBV7-3 with TRBJ2-5, with a weak D call TRBD2 (7 bases). This TCR was recovered from a woman between 35 and 50 years old in good health and CMV-seronegative. Sample: PBMCs. The CDR3 DNA follows: TGTGCCAGTGGGGGGGGGCGAAGGGAGACCCAGTACTTC. It translates to CASGGGRRETQYF.